These 6 T cell receptor beta chains were sequenced from one sample in a study of blood T cell repertoires in COVID-19 (TCRdb year 2020). Receptor amplification or capture employed the immunoSEQ multiplex PCR assay. Sourced from immuneACCESS, this table was stored by TCRdb with only in-frame sequences that have V and J called. A share of the clones is absent; for the studies checked, an unresolved V gene accounts for under half, and the remainder has no known explanation. A total of about 190,000 clones appear in this sample, 70% to 90% of them only once. The leading ten clones occupy 6.5% to 7.5% of the sample. The specimen sequenced was peripheral blood. The receptors were sampled from a man at least 80 years old with COVID-19, enrolled during active disease.

The rearrangement links TRBV19 to TRBJ2-7; D is ambiguous. The CDR3 is made up of 14 amino acids. The germline gives CDR1 LNHDA, CDR2 SQIVND (reference sequence). V was pared by 3 bases and J by 4 bases, with 13 bases between. CDR3 sequence (DNA): TGTGCCAGTAGTATCAGGTTTTTTGGTTACGAGCAGTACTTC. Translation gives CASSIRFFGYEQYF. Filled out from reference TRBV19 and TRBJ2-7, the complete variable domain reads DGGITQSPKYLFRKEGQNVTLSCEQNLNHDAMYWYRQDPGQGLRLIYYSQIVNDFQKGDIAEGYSVSREKKESFPLTVTSAQKNPTAFYLCASSIRFFGYEQYFGPGTRLTVT.

V gene TRBV24-1 combines with J gene TRBJ1-2, with D maybe TRBD1 (6 bases). Per germline, CDR1 KGHDR and CDR2 SFDVKD. The CDR3 sequence is 15 residues long. Deletions cut 2 bases from V and 6 bases from J, with 15 bases between. CDR3 residues: CATSDSPRRGDGYTF. For the CDR3, the DNA is TGTGCCACCAGTGATTCCCCCCGCAGGGGTGATGGCTACACCTTC.

This sequence joins TRBV2 and TRBJ2-3, with D possibly matching TRBD2 (5 bases). From germline, CDR1 is SNHLY and CDR2 FYNNEI. Trimming pared 6 bases from V and 1 base from J, leaving 14 bases between. The CDR3 contains 15 residues. The CDR3 DNA reads TGTGCCAGCAGACGTACAAGCGGACGCACAGATACGCAGTATTTT. As protein: CASRRTSGRTDTQYF.

This chain connects TRBV5-1 to TRBJ2-3; 8 bases agree with TRBD2. V lost 3 bases, J lost 3 bases, and 9 bases stayed unmatched. Per germline, CDR1 SGHRS and CDR2 YFSETQ. CDR3 length: 16 residues. CDR3 coding DNA: TGCGCCAGCAGCTCCTCTAGGGGCGGGGGGACAGATACGCAGTATTTT. Translated, it gives CASSSSRGGGTDTQYF.

This clone has a single count. This chain links TRBV5-1 with TRBJ2-4; 7 bases are a match to TRBD1. V lost 0 bases, J lost 4 bases, and 1 base stayed unmatched. CDR1 and CDR2 from the germline V gene are SGHRS and YFSETQ. This CDR3 is 14 amino acids long. CDR3 DNA sequence: TGCGCCAGCAGCTTGGTGGGACAGAAAAACATTCAGTACTTC. This gives the protein CASSLVGQKNIQYF.

This clone was seen more than once but under ten times. The gene calls are TRBV4-2 and TRBJ1-2; 7 bases map to TRBD1. After removal of 2 bases from V and 8 bases from J, the junction contained 5 bases not matched to a gene. The CDR3 contains 13 residues. Germline V CDR1 and CDR2: LGHNA, YNFKEQ. DNA of the CDR3: TGTGCCAGCAGCCAATCGACAGGGCAAGGCTACACCTTC. Its translation is CASSQSTGQGYTF.